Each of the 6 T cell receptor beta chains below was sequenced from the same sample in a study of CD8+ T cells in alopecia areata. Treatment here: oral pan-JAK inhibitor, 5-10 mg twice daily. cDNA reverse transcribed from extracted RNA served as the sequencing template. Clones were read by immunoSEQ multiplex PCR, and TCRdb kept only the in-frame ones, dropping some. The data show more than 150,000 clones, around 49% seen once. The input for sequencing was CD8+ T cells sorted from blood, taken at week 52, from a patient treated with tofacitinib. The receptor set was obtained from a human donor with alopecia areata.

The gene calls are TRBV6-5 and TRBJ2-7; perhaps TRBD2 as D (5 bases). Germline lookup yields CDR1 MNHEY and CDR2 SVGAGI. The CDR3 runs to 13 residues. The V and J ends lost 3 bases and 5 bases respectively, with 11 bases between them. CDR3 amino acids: CASSYVGANEQYF. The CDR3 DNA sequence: TGTGCCAGCAGTTATGTGGGAGCGAACGAGCAGTACTTC.

The CDR3 loop is CSVLPRASSNTGELFF. The DNA for the CDR3 is TGCAGCGTACTACCCCGGGCCAGTTCGAACACCGGGGAGCTGTTTTTT. The chain links TRBV29-1 to TRBJ2-2; no reliable D call. Germline V gene lookup returns CDR1 SQVTM and CDR2 ANQGSEA. CDR3 length: 16 amino acids. Deletions cut 6 bases from V and 0 bases from J, with 17 bases between.

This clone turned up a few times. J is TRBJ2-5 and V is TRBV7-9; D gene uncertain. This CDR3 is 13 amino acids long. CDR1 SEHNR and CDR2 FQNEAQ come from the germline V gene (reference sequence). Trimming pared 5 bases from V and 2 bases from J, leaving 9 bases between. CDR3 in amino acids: CASSIQVQETQYF. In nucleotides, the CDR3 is TGTGCCAGCAGCATACAAGTACAAGAGACCCAGTACTTC.

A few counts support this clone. This CDR3 reads CASSYYGGGKETQYF. DNA for the CDR3: TGTGCCAGCAGTTACTACGGGGGAGGGAAAGAGACCCAGTACTTC. V usage is TRBV6-5 and J usage is TRBJ2-5; 7 bases line up with TRBD2. The V gene end was trimmed by 1 base and the J gene end by 3 bases; junction bases not matched to a gene: 5. This CDR3 region has 15 residues. Per germline, CDR1 MNHEY and CDR2 SVGAGI.

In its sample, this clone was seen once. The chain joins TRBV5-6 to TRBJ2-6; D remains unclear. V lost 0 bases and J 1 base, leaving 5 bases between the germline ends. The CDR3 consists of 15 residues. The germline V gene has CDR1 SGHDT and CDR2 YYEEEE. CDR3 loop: CASSLGASGANVLTF. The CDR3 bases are TGTGCCAGCAGCTTGGGGGCGTCTGGGGCCAACGTCCTGACTTTC.

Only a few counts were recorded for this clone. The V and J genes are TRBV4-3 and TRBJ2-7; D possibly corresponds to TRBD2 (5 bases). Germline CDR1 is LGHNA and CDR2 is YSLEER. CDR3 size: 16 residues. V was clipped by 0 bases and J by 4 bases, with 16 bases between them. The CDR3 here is CASSQDLTSEDYEQYF. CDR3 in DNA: TGCGCCAGCAGCCAAGATTTGACGTCGGAGGATTACGAGCAGTACTTC.